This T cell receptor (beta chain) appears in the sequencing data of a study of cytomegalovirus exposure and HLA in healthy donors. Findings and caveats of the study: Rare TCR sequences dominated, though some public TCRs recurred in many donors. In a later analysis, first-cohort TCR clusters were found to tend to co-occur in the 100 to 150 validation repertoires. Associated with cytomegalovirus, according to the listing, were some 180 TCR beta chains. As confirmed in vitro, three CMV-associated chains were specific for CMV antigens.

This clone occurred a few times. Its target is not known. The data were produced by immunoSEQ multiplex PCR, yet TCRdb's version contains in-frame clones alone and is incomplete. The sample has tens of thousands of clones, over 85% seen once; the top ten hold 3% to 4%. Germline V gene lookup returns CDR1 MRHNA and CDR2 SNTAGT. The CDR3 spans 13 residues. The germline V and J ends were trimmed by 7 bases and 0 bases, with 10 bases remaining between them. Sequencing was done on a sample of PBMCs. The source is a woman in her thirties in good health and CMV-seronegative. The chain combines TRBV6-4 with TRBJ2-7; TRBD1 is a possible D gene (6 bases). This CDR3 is CASNPGHSYEQYF. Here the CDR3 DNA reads TGTGCCAGCAACCCGGGACACTCCTACGAGCAGTACTTC.